These 14 T cell receptor beta chains share one sample of origin, sequenced in a study of shared clonotypes between healthy human individuals. The data were produced by immunoSEQ multiplex PCR, yet TCRdb's version contains in-frame clones alone and is incomplete. The repertoire holds roughly 2 million clones, with 85% to 95% as singletons. The sample comprised naive CD4+ T cells sorted from blood. Indicated subset: CD45RA+ positively selected. The receptors here all came from a man between 18 and 29 years old in good health.

The chain has TRBV7-8 and TRBJ2-5; perhaps TRBD2 as D (5 bases). V was shortened by 1 base and J by 2 bases, with 17 bases between the two germline ends. Germline V lookup: CDR1 SGHVS, CDR2 FQNEAQ. The CDR3 contains 17 residues. The CDR3 DNA follows: TGTGCCAGCAGCTTAGGGACTCAGACCTCACCACAAGAGACCCAGTACTTC. It specifies CASSLGTQTSPQETQYF.

This chain uses TRBV5-4 with TRBJ1-2; 9 nucleotides align to TRBD1. The CDR3 has 15 residues. V was pared by 5 bases and J by 7 bases, with 12 bases of the junction left unmatched. Germline CDR1 SGHNT, CDR2 YYREEE (reference sequence). DNA for the CDR3: TGTGCCAGCAGTTCTGGACAGGGGTTAGAGGGTGGCTACACCTTC. Protein sequence: CASSSGQGLEGGYTF.

The chain recombines TRBV6-1 with TRBJ2-3; 10 bases fit TRBD1. Germline CDR1 is MNHNS and CDR2 is SASEGT. There are 17 residues in the CDR3. V gave up 4 bases and J gave up 4 bases; unmatched junction bases: 11. CDR3 coding DNA: TGTGCCAGCAGTGCTAGGGGTAGACAGGGGGCATCAGATACGCAGTATTTT. This encodes CASSARGRQGASDTQYF.

This chain uses TRBV7-2 with TRBJ1-4; no reliable D call. CDR1 and CDR2 from the germline V gene are SGHTA and FQGNSA. The V gene lost 2 bases and the J gene lost 4 bases, with 8 bases spanning the gap. The CDR3 has 14 amino acids. CDR3 nucleotides: TGTGCCAGCAGCTTATTGGGGATTAATGAAAAACTGTTTTTT. Translating gives CASSLLGINEKLFF.

V usage is TRBV28 and J usage is TRBJ1-3, with a weak D call TRBD1 (6 bases). This CDR3 spans 16 amino acids. Germline CDR1 reads MDHEN; CDR2 reads SYDVKM. The V and J ends lost 5 bases and 0 bases respectively, with 14 bases between them. The CDR3 nucleotides read TGTGCCAGCAGTCGTACAGGGATAAGCTCTGGAAACACCATATATTTT. This codes for CASSRTGISSGNTIYF.

The rearrangement joins TRBV29-1 to TRBJ2-2, with D perhaps being TRBD1 or TRBD2 (6 bases each). From germline, CDR1 is SQVTM and CDR2 ANQGSEA. This CDR3 has 15 amino acids. The V end lost 2 bases, the J end lost 4 bases, and 14 bases lay between the germline ends. CDR3 amino acids: CSVENREVVTGELFF. The CDR3 bases are TGCAGCGTTGAAAACAGGGAGGTTGTCACCGGGGAGCTGTTTTTT.

This rearrangement joins TRBV7-9 to TRBJ2-3; D gene uncertain. Germline V gene sequence: CDR1 SEHNR, CDR2 FQNEAQ (reference sequence). Between the trimmed V and J ends, which lost 4 bases and 6 bases, there was a span of 17 bases. CDR3 length equals 15 residues. In DNA, the CDR3 is TGTGCCAGCAGCTCGCGTTGGTTGACCCCCGATACGCAGTATTTT. Its translation is CASSSRWLTPDTQYF.

The rearrangement joins TRBV10-1 to TRBJ2-2, with D perhaps TRBD1 (6 bases). The CDR3 loop spans 16 amino acids. V was shortened by 4 bases and J by 0 bases, with 12 bases between the two germline ends. Germline CDR1 WNHNN, CDR2 SYGVQD (reference sequence). The CDR3 loop is CASSVGDNTNTGELFF. The CDR3 DNA is TGCGCCAGCAGTGTCGGGGACAATACGAACACCGGGGAGCTGTTTTTT.

The chain recombines TRBV18 with TRBJ1-2; 7 positions match TRBD1. With 3 bases clipped from V and 4 bases from J, the junction kept 8 bases outside the gene matches. The CDR3 spans 15 residues. Germline CDR1 reads KGHSH; CDR2 reads LQKENI. CDR3 in DNA: TGTGCCAGCTCACCGGCCGGGACAGTGCCCTATGGCTACACCTTC. Its translation is CASSPAGTVPYGYTF.

As to this clone: Different DNA sequences within this sample yield the same CDR3. In nucleotides, the CDR3 is TGTGCCAGCAGCTTAGTAGCGGGAGGGCCAGATACGCAGTATTTT. It encodes CASSLVAGGPDTQYF. This chain connects TRBV7-2 to TRBJ2-3, with 11 bases aligning to TRBD2. This CDR3 comprises 15 residues. V trimming: 1 base; J trimming: 4 bases; junction bases outside the gene matches: 1. Germline V CDR1 and CDR2: SGHTA, FQGNSA.

This clone appeared a single time. The V gene is TRBV28, the J gene TRBJ1-2; TRBD1 matches at 7 bases. Germline-derived CDR1 and CDR2 are MDHEN and SYDVKM. The CDR3 is 13 amino acids. V was clipped by 4 bases and J by 5 bases; unmatched bases: 4. The CDR3 nucleotides read TGTGCCAGCAGTTCTCCGACAGGGTATGGCTACACCTTC. Its translation is CASSSPTGYGYTF.

The chain employs TRBV27 and TRBJ2-7, with 12 positions matching TRBD1. Germline CDR1 MNHEY, CDR2 SMNVEV (reference sequence). J lost 7 bases, V lost 7 bases, and 8 bases had no gene match. The CDR3 is made up of 14 amino acids. The DNA of the CDR3 is TGTGCCAGCACTCGGGACAGGGGGCGCGGGGAGCAGTACTTC. Translated: CASTRDRGRGEQYF.

This chain connects TRBV6-6 to TRBJ2-2; no reliable D call. The CDR3 contains 13 residues. CDR1 MNHNY and CDR2 SVGAGI come from the germline V gene (reference sequence). With 4 bases removed from V and 2 bases from J, the gap between germline ends came to 5 bases. This CDR3 reads CASSSSNTGELFF. DNA of the CDR3: TGTGCCAGCAGTTCCTCCAACACCGGGGAGCTGTTTTTT.

The V and J genes are TRBV10-1 and TRBJ2-1; 8 bases are a match to TRBD1. Germline V gene lookup returns CDR1 WNHNN and CDR2 SYGVQD (reference sequence). The junction had 3 bases not matched to a gene; V was cut back by 2 bases and J by 6 bases. There are 14 residues in the CDR3. CDR3: CASSEHRGSNEQFF. The CDR3 region has the DNA TGCGCCAGCAGTGAGCACAGGGGGAGCAATGAGCAGTTCTTC.